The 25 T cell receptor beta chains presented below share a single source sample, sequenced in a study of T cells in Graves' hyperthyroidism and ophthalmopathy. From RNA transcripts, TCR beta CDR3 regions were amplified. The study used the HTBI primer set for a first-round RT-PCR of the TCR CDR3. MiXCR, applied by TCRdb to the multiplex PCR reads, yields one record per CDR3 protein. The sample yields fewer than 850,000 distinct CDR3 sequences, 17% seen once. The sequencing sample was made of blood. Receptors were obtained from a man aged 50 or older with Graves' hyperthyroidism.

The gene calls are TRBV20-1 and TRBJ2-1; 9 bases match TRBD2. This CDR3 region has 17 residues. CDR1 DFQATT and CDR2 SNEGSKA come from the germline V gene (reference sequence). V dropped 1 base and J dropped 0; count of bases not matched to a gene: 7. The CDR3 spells CSARVRLSGSSYNEQFF. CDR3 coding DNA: TGCAGTGCTAGAGTCCGCCTTAGCGGGAGCTCCTACAATGAGCAGTTCTTC.

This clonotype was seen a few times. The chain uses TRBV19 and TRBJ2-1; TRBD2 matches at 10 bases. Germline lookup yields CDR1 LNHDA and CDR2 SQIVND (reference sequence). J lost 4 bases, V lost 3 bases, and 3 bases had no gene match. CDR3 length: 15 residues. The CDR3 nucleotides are TGTGCCAGTAGTATTAGTAGCGGGAGGTACAATGAGCAGTTCTTC. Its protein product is CASSISSGRYNEQFF.

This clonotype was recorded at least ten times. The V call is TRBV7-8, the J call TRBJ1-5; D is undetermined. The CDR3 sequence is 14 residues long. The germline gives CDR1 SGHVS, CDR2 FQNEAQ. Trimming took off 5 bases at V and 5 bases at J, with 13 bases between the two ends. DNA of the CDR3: TGTGCCAGCAGCCGAGGGCGGGGAGATCAGCCCCAGCATTTT. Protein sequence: CASSRGRGDQPQHF. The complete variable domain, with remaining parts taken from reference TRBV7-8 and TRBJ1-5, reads GAGVSQSPRYKVAKRGQDVALRCDPISGHVSLFWYQQALGQGPEFLTYFQNEAQLDKSGLPSDRFFAERPEGSVSTLKIQRTQQEDSAVYLCASSRGRGDQPQHFGDGTRLSIL.

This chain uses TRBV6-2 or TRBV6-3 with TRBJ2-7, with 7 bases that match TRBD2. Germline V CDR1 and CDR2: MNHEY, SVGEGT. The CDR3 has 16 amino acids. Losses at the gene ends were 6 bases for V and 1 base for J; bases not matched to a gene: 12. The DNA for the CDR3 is TGTGCCAGCAGCCCCACCGGCGGGAGTCGGTCCTACGAGCAGTACTTC. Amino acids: CASSPTGGSRSYEQYF.

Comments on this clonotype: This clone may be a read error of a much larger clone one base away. The chain's CDR3 is CASSQGGGIDVNTEAFF. For the CDR3, the DNA is TGTGCCAGCAGCCAAGGAGGGGGGATTGATGTGAACACTGAAGCTTTCTTT. This chain connects TRBV4-2 to TRBJ1-1, with a tentative D call TRBD1 (6 bases). The CDR3 covers 17 residues. V was shortened by 1 base and J by 0 bases, with 15 bases between the two germline ends. Per the germline V gene, CDR1 is LGHNA and CDR2 is YNFKEQ.

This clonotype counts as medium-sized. CDR3 residues: CASTGPSGNEQFF. DNA of the CDR3: TGTGCCAGCACAGGGCCTAGTGGGAATGAGCAGTTCTTC. The rearrangement uses TRBV2 and TRBJ2-1; a weak D match, TRBD1 (5 bases). CDR1 is SNHLY and CDR2 is FYNNEI in the germline V gene. The CDR3 contains 13 residues. V lost 7 bases and J 7 bases, leaving 14 bases between the germline ends.

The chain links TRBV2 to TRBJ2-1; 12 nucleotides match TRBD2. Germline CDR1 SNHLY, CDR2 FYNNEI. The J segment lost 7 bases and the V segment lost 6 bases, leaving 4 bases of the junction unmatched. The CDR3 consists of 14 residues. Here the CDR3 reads CASSWTSGINEQFF. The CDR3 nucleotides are TGTGCCAGCAGCTGGACTAGCGGGATTAATGAGCAGTTCTTC. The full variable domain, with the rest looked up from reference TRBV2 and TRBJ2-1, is EPEVTQTPSHQVTQMGQEVILRCVPISNHLYFYWYRQILGQKVEFLVSFYNNEISEKSEIFDDQFSVERPDGSNFTLKIRSTKLEDSAMYFCASSWTSGINEQFFGPGTRLTVL.

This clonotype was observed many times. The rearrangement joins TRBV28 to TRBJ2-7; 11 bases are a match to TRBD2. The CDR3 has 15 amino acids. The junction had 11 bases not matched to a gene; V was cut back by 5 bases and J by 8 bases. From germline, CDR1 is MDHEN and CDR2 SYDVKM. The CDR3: CASSSGQLAGDKQYF. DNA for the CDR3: TGTGCCAGCAGTAGCGGGCAACTAGCGGGAGACAAGCAGTACTTC. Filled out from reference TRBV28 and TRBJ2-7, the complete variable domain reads DVKVTQSSRYLVKRTGEKVFLECVQDMDHENMFWYRQDPGLGLRLIYFSYDVKMKEKGDIPEGYSVSREKKERFSLILESASTNQTSMYLCASSSGQLAGDKQYFGPGTRLTVT.

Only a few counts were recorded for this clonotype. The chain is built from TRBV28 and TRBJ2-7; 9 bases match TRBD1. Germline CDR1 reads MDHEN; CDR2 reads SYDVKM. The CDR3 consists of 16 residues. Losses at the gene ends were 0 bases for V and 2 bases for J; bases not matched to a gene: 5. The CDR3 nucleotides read TGTGCCAGCAGTTTATGGGGACAGGGTAAAGCCTACGAGCAGTACTTC. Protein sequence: CASSLWGQGKAYEQYF.

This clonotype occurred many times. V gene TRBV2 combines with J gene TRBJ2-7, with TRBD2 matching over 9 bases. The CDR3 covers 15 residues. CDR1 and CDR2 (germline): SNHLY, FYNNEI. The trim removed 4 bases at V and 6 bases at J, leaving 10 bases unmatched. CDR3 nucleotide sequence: TGTGCCAGCAGTGGAAACTCTGCGGGAGGGGGCGAGCAGTACTTC. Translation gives CASSGNSAGGGEQYF.

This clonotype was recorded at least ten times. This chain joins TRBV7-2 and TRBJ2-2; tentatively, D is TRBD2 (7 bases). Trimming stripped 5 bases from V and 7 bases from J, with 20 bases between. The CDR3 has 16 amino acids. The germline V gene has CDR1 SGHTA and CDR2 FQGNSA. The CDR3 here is CASSGGAGTIRGELFF. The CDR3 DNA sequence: TGTGCCAGCAGCGGGGGGGCTGGGACAATCCGCGGGGAGCTGTTTTTT.

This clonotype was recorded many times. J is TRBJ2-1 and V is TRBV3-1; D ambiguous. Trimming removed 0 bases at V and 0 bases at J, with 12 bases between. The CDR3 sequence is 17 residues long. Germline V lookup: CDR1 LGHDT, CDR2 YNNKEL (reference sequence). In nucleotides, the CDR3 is TGTGCCAGCAGCCAAGAGGGCTCCTATTTCTCCTACAATGAGCAGTTCTTC. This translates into CASSQEGSYFSYNEQFF.

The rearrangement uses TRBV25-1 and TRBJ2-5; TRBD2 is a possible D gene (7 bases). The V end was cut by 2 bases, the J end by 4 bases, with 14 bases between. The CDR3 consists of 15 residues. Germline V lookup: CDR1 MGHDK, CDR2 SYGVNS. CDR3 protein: CASSEEGGAGETQYF. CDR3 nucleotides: TGTGCCAGCAGTGAAGAGGGGGGGGCAGGAGAGACCCAGTACTTC.

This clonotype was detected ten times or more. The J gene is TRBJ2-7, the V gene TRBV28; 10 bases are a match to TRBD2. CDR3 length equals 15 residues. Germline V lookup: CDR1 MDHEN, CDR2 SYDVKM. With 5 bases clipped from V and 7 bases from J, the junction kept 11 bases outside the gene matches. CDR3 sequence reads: CASSLLLAGAGEQYF. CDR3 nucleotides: TGTGCCAGCAGTCTCCTTCTAGCGGGAGCGGGTGAGCAGTACTTC. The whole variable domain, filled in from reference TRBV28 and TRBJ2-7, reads DVKVTQSSRYLVKRTGEKVFLECVQDMDHENMFWYRQDPGLGLRLIYFSYDVKMKEKGDIPEGYSVSREKKERFSLILESASTNQTSMYLCASSLLLAGAGEQYFGPGTRLTVT.

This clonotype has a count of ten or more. CDR3 bases: TGTGCCAGCACCCCTTTAAGCGGGAGGGCGTCAGAGACCCAGTACTTC. Its protein is CASTPLSGRASETQYF. V is TRBV28 and J is TRBJ2-5; 10 bases map to TRBD2. J gave up 4 bases and V 7 bases, and 12 bases lay outside the gene matches. The CDR3 length is 16 residues. Germline CDR1 is MDHEN and CDR2 is SYDVKM.

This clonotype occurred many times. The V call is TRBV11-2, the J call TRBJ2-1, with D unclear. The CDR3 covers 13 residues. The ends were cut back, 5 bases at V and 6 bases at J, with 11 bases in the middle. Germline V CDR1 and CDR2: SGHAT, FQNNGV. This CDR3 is CASSERRANEQFF. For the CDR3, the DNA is TGTGCCAGCAGCGAGCGCAGAGCCAATGAGCAGTTCTTC.

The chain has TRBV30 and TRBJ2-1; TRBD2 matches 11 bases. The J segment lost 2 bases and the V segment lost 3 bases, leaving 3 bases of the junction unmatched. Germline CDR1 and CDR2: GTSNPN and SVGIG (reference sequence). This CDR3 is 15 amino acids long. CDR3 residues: CAWRDSGRAYNEQFF. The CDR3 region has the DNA TGTGCCTGGAGGGATAGCGGGAGGGCCTACAATGAGCAGTTCTTC.

The CDR3 here is CASYPHLRQLDTDTQYF. The CDR3 bases are TGTGCCAGCTATCCCCATCTGAGACAGCTAGACACAGATACGCAGTATTTT. The V and J genes are TRBV6-1 and TRBJ2-3, with a weak D call TRBD1 (5 bases). The CDR3 consists of 17 residues. In germline, CDR1 is MNHNS, CDR2 SASEGT. Trimming stripped 8 bases from V and 2 bases from J, with 23 bases between.

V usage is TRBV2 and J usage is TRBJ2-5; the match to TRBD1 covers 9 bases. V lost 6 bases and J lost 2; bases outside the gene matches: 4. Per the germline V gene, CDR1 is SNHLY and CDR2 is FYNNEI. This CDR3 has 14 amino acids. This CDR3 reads CASRRGQGQETQYF. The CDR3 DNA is TGTGCCAGCAGGAGGGGACAGGGTCAAGAGACCCAGTACTTC.

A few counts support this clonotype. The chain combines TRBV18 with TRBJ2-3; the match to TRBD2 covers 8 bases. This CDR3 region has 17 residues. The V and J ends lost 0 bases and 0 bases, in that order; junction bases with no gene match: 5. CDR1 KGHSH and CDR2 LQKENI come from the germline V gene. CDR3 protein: CASSPPIAGPSTDTQYF. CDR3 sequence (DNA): TGTGCCAGCTCACCACCGATAGCGGGGCCTAGCACAGATACGCAGTATTTT.

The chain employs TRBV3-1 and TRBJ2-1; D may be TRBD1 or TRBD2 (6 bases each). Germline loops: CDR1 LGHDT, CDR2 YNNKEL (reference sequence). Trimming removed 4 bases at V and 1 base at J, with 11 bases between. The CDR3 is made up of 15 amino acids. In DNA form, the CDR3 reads TGTGCCAGCAGCCCTGCGGGGACATCCTACAATGAGCAGTTCTTC. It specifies CASSPAGTSYNEQFF.

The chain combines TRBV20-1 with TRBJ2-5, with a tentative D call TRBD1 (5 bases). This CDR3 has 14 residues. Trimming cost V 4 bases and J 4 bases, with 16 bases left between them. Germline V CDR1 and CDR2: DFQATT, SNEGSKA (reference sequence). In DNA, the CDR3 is TGCAGTGCTAAAAGAGCAAATCAGGGAGAGACCCAGTACTTC. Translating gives CSAKRANQGETQYF.

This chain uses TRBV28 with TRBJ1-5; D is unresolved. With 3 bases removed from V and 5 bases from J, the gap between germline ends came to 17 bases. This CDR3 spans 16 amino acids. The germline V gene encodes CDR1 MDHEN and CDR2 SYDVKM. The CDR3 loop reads CASSFLRFSRHQPQHF. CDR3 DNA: TGTGCCAGCAGTTTTCTGCGTTTCAGTAGGCATCAGCCCCAGCATTTT.

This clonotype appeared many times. The CDR3 here is CASSKPSLGTDTQYF. The CDR3 nucleotides are TGTGCCAGCAGCAAGCCCTCACTTGGCACAGATACGCAGTATTTT. The chain has TRBV27 and TRBJ2-3, with unresolved D. V lost 6 bases and J lost 1, with 14 bases in between. Germline CDR1 MNHEY, CDR2 SMNVEV (reference sequence). The CDR3 totals 15 residues.

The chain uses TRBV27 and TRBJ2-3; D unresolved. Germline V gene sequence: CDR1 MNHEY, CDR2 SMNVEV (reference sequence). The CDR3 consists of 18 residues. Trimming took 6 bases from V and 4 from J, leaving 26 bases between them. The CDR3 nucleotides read TGTGCCAGCAGAGTTCGACCCCCCCAAAACCTCCCCCCAGATACGCAGTATTTT. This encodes CASRVRPPQNLPPDTQYF.